This entry concerns a single TCR beta chain. Antigen specificity is unknown. As to time point: patch test 3, about 24 weeks after DPC sensitization. Treatment here: therapeutic diphenylcyclopropenone sensitization with weekly scalp DPC. This sample was taken from a study of human T cells and chemical hapten exposure. Turning to the study itself: Patch tests containing 0.01% DPC, applied to the upper back, were read at 6 days. General study findings and limits: Those TCRs sitting above 1 in 1000 frequency stayed the same with DPC sensitization.

TCRdb reprocessed the RACE reads via MiXCR and lists one record per CDR3 protein. The sample contains roughly 97,000 distinct CDR3 sequences, 25% to 30% of which appear only once. Germline CDR1 LGHDT, CDR2 YNNKEL (reference sequence). The junction had 6 bases not matched to a gene; V was cut back by 6 bases and J by 5 bases. The CDR3 extends over 15 amino acids. The chain employs TRBV3-1 and TRBJ2-2, with 10 nucleotides matching TRBD1. The sample consisted of whole blood, taken in connection with sensitization to the hapten diphenylcyclopropenone (DPC). This sequence was found in a man aged 40-49 years with alopecia areata. Some clones in this sample may be carry-over from other donors' samples. The CDR3: CASRQTGGRTGELFF. The CDR3 DNA is TGTGCCAGCAGACAGACAGGGGGCCGGACCGGGGAGCTGTTTTTT.